These 23 T cell receptor beta chains originate from one sample sequenced in a study of shared clonotypes between healthy human individuals. Data came from immunoSEQ multiplex PCR; TCRdb stores just in-frame clones and leaves some out. The repertoire includes 950,000 to 1,100,000 clones, about 75% of them detected once, and over 1.3% sits in the top ten. The specimen sequenced was memory CD4+ T cells sorted from blood. Indicated subset: CD45RA-negative fraction. Receptor source: a man aged 18 to 29 in good health.

The rearrangement links TRBV7-9 to TRBJ2-3, with TRBD2 identical over 10 bases. The CDR3 contains 15 residues. Trimming took 7 bases from V and 7 from J; bases not matched to a gene: 11. Germline V gene sequence: CDR1 SEHNR, CDR2 FQNEAQ (reference sequence). The CDR3 loop reads CASTPPSGGLNTQYF. In DNA, the CDR3 is TGTGCCAGCACCCCCCCTAGCGGGGGATTGAATACGCAGTATTTT.

The V gene is TRBV7-2, the J gene TRBJ2-7; tentatively, D is TRBD2 (5 bases). V was shortened by 1 base and J by 3 bases, with 10 bases between the two germline ends. The CDR3 contains 14 residues. Per the germline V gene, CDR1 is SGHTA and CDR2 is FQGNSA. The DNA for the CDR3 is TGTGCCAGCAGCTTAGACGGGAAGAGCTACGAGCAGTACTTC. This sequence encodes CASSLDGKSYEQYF.

The V gene is TRBV2, the J gene TRBJ2-1, with 10 positions matching TRBD2. With 10 bases clipped from V and 4 bases from J, the junction kept 10 bases outside the gene matches. CDR3 size: 15 residues. Germline-derived CDR1 and CDR2 are SNHLY and FYNNEI. DNA for the CDR3: TGTGCCACCCGAGAGCGGGGGGGCTCGTACAATGAGCAGTTCTTC. Its translation: CATRERGGSYNEQFF.

About this clone: The sample contains more than one DNA sequence encoding this CDR3. This sequence joins TRBV5-1 and TRBJ1-1; D call uncertain. Germline V gene sequence: CDR1 SGHRS, CDR2 YFSETQ. The CDR3 is 14 amino acids. V lost 4 bases to trimming and J lost 0 bases, with 10 bases between them. The CDR3 protein is CASSPRLMNTEAFF. CDR3 coding DNA: TGCGCCAGCAGCCCCAGACTCATGAACACTGAAGCTTTCTTT.

The V call is TRBV6-1, the J call TRBJ1-3; D is undetermined. V shed 6 bases and J shed 2 bases, with 14 bases lying between them. CDR1 and CDR2 (germline): MNHNS, SASEGT. The CDR3 is made up of 15 amino acids. The CDR3, as DNA: TGTGCCAGCAGGAGTGCAGGTACGGCTGGAAACACCATATATTTT. The encoded protein is CASRSAGTAGNTIYF.

This clone was observed once. The same CDR3 is also encoded by other DNA sequences in this sample. The chain combines TRBV27 with TRBJ1-3; a weak D match, TRBD1 (5 bases). Germline lookup yields CDR1 MNHEY and CDR2 SMNVEV (reference sequence). V lost 5 bases, J lost 4 bases, and 9 bases lay in between. This CDR3 region has 13 residues. The CDR3 bases are TGTGCCAGCAGTCTCAGGGAAGGAAACACCATATATTTT. Translating gives CASSLREGNTIYF.

This rearrangement joins TRBV2 to TRBJ1-6, with 8 bases identical to TRBD1. J gave up 7 bases and V 6 bases, and 8 bases lay outside the gene matches. The CDR3 length is 15 residues. Per germline, CDR1 SNHLY and CDR2 FYNNEI. The DNA of the CDR3 is TGTGCCAGCAGAGAGACCGGGACAGGCAATTCACCCCTCCACTTT. As protein: CASRETGTGNSPLHF. The whole variable domain, remainder taken from reference TRBV2 and TRBJ1-6, is EPEVTQTPSHQVTQMGQEVILRCVPISNHLYFYWYRQILGQKVEFLVSFYNNEISEKSEIFDDQFSVERPDGSNFTLKIRSTKLEDSAMYFCASRETGTGNSPLHFGNGTRLTVT.

This chain uses TRBV7-6 with TRBJ2-6, with 7 bases lining up with TRBD1. This CDR3 is built from 16 residues. Per germline, CDR1 SGHVS and CDR2 FNYEAQ. J lost 4 bases, V lost 5 bases, and 8 bases had no gene match. CDR3 coding DNA: TGTGCCAGCAGCCCTCGACAGGGCGCCGGGGCCAACGTCCTGACTTTC. Protein sequence: CASSPRQGAGANVLTF. Using reference TRBV7-6 and TRBJ2-6 for the parts outside the CDR3, the full variable domain is GAGVSQSPRYKVTKRGQDVALRCDPISGHVSLYWYRQALGQGPEFLTYFNYEAQQDKSGLPNDRFSAERPEGSISTLTIQRTEQRDSAMYRCASSPRQGAGANVLTFGAGSRLTVL.

The chain is built from TRBV19 and TRBJ1-2, with 8 bases that match TRBD1. Germline V lookup: CDR1 LNHDA, CDR2 SQIVND (reference sequence). The CDR3 has 16 amino acids. Trimming removed 6 bases from V and 6 bases from J; junction bases left unmatched: 15. CDR3: CASSPWTGQGRNGYTF. CDR3 DNA: TGTGCCAGTAGCCCGTGGACAGGACAGGGTCGGAATGGCTACACCTTC.

This chain uses TRBV5-1 with TRBJ2-3, with D unclear. Trimming stripped 5 bases from V and 0 bases from J, with 13 bases between. Germline assignment: CDR1 SGHRS and CDR2 YFSETQ. This CDR3 spans 15 amino acids. The CDR3 here is CASRRSLGSTDTQYF. CDR3 coding DNA: TGCGCCAGCAGACGCTCGCTCGGTAGCACAGATACGCAGTATTTT.

A word on this clone: The same CDR3 is also encoded by other DNA sequences in this sample. The chain uses TRBV6-1 and TRBJ1-6, with D tentatively TRBD1 (6 bases). In germline, CDR1 is MNHNS, CDR2 SASEGT. V lost 1 base and J lost 9, with 10 bases in between. This CDR3 contains 14 residues. CDR3 bases: TGTGCCAGCAGTGAAGGCCAGGGGCGTTCACCCCTCCACTTT. Translating it yields CASSEGQGRSPLHF.

This clone was observed a few times. The chain employs TRBV18 and TRBJ1-2; D is ambiguous. CDR1 is KGHSH, CDR2 LQKENI, per germline. The CDR3 is 14 residues long. V was trimmed by 2 bases and J by 6 bases, leaving 13 bases between them. The CDR3 spells CASSPGPFLDGYTF. The CDR3 DNA sequence: TGTGCCAGCTCACCAGGGCCGTTTCTGGATGGCTACACCTTC.

About this clone: The same CDR3 arises from other DNA sequences in this sample as well. This chain connects TRBV5-1 to TRBJ1-5; D not resolved. CDR1 SGHRS and CDR2 YFSETQ come from the germline V gene. The ends were cut back, 3 bases at V and 4 bases at J, with 8 bases in the middle. CDR3 length: 13 amino acids. CDR3 DNA sequence: TGCGCCAGCAGCTATACGGGGAATCAGCCCCAGCATTTT. Its protein is CASSYTGNQPQHF.

The chain joins TRBV5-4 to TRBJ1-1, with a tentative D call TRBD1 (5 bases). CDR1 SGHNT and CDR2 YYREEE come from the germline V gene (reference sequence). CDR3 size: 14 residues. The V end lost 5 bases, the J end lost 6 bases, and 17 bases lay between the germline ends. The CDR3 DNA is TGTGCCAGCAGTTCACAAGGCCGGGGCGCTGAAGCTTTCTTT. Residues: CASSSQGRGAEAFF. Based on the CDR3 plus reference TRBV5-4 and TRBJ1-1, the full variable domain is ETGVTQSPTHLIKTRGQQVTLRCSSQSGHNTVSWYQQALGQGPQFIFQYYREEENGRGNFPPRFSGLQFPNYSSELNVNALELDDSALYLCASSSQGRGAEAFFGQGTRLTVV.

This chain joins TRBV6-1 and TRBJ1-6; 10 bases are shared with TRBD1. The CDR3 contains 14 residues. V dropped 6 bases and J dropped 10; count of bases not matched to a gene: 6. CDR1 and CDR2 from the germline V gene are MNHNS and SASEGT. The CDR3: CASRSGQGYSPLHF. CDR3 bases: TGTGCCAGCAGGTCGGGACAGGGGTACTCACCCCTCCACTTT.

The chain has TRBV5-1 and TRBJ2-3; 9 bases map to TRBD2. The germline CDR1 and CDR2 sequences are SGHRS and YFSETQ. V lost 4 bases to trimming and J lost 6 bases; unmatched junction nucleotides: 15. CDR3 length: 17 amino acids. The CDR3 DNA reads TGCGCCAGCAGCCGCACTAATGCGGGAGGGAAGGGGGATACGCAGTATTTT. Translating it yields CASSRTNAGGKGDTQYF.

DNA for the CDR3: TGTGCCAGCAGCTCGTATGGGGGGCGGAATAATTCACCCCTCCACTTT. Translated, it gives CASSSYGGRNNSPLHF. V usage is TRBV11-2 and J usage is TRBJ1-6; D is perhaps TRBD1 (6 bases). Germline-derived CDR1 and CDR2 are SGHAT and FQNNGV. This CDR3 is 16 amino acids long. V shed 4 bases and J shed 5 bases, with 15 bases lying between them.

V gene TRBV19 combines with J gene TRBJ2-5; D may be TRBD1 (6 bases). Germline V lookup: CDR1 LNHDA, CDR2 SQIVND (reference sequence). V gave up 5 bases and J gave up 1 base, with 14 bases separating them. The CDR3 runs 15 residues. This CDR3 reads CASSLTGLAQETQYF. CDR3 bases: TGTGCCAGTAGTCTAACAGGGTTGGCCCAAGAGACCCAGTACTTC.

The CDR3 nucleotides read TGTGCCAGCAGCTCTGGAGGCGGGGGGGTAACAGATACGCAGTATTTT. Its protein product is CASSSGGGGVTDTQYF. This chain uses TRBV14 with TRBJ2-3, with TRBD2 matching 9 bases. The CDR3 loop spans 16 amino acids. V lost 5 bases to trimming and J lost 3 bases; unmatched junction nucleotides: 9. Germline-derived CDR1 and CDR2 are SGHDN and FVKESK.

This clone was seen a handful of times. This chain links TRBV4-1 with TRBJ1-3; 7 bases match TRBD1. The germline V gene has CDR1 MGHRA and CDR2 YSYEKL. The V segment lost 0 bases and the J segment 2 bases; nucleotides outside the gene matches: 1. The CDR3 spans 15 residues. The CDR3 loop is CASSQDRGAGNTIYF. As DNA, the CDR3 is TGCGCCAGCAGCCAAGACAGGGGGGCTGGAAACACCATATATTTT.

On this clone itself: The junction does not match germline at one end; this may be a read error. The chain employs TRBV2 and TRBJ2-2; D is ambiguous. The CDR3 is 13 amino acids. CDR1 is SNHLY and CDR2 is FYNNEI in the germline V gene. CDR3 nucleotides: TGTGCCAGCTGTGACGAGAACACCGGGGAGCTGTTTTTT. Encoded protein: CASCDENTGELFF.

The CDR3 sequence: CASSSITGGSEAFF. The CDR3 nucleotides read TGTGCCAGCAGTTCAATCACAGGGGGCTCTGAAGCTTTCTTT. V gene TRBV9 combines with J gene TRBJ1-1, with TRBD1 identical over 9 bases. CDR1 SGDLS and CDR2 YYNGEE come from the germline V gene. This CDR3 comprises 14 residues. J was trimmed by 6 bases and V by 5 bases; bases with no gene match: 8.

The chain uses TRBV2 and TRBJ2-5; 8 bases map to TRBD1. Unmatched junction bases numbered 9, after V lost 6 bases and J lost 0 bases. Germline CDR1 reads SNHLY; CDR2 reads FYNNEI. The CDR3 covers 16 residues. The CDR3 DNA sequence: TGTGCCAGCAGCGCCGGACAGGGCGGGTACCAAGAGACCCAGTACTTC. As protein: CASSAGQGGYQETQYF.